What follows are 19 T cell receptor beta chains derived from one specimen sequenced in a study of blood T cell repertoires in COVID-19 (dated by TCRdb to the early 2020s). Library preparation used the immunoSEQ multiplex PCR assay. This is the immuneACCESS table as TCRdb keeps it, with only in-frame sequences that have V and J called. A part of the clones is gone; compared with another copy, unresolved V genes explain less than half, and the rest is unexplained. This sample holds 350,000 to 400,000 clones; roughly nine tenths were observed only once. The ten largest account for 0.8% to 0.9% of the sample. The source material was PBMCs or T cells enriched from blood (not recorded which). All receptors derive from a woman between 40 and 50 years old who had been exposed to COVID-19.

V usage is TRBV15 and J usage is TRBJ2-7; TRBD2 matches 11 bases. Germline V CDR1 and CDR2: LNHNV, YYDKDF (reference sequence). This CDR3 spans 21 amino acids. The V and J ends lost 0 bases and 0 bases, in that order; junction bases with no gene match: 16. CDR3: CATSRDIEDRTSGSSSYEQYF. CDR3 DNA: TGTGCCACCAGCAGAGATATCGAGGATAGGACTAGCGGGTCTAGCTCCTACGAGCAGTACTTC. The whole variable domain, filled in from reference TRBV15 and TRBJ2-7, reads DAMVIQNPRYQVTQFGKPVTLSCSQTLNHNVMYWYQQKSSQAPKLLFHYYDKDFNNEADTPDNFQSRRPNTSFCFLDIRSPGLGDTAMYLCATSRDIEDRTSGSSSYEQYFGPGTRLTVT.

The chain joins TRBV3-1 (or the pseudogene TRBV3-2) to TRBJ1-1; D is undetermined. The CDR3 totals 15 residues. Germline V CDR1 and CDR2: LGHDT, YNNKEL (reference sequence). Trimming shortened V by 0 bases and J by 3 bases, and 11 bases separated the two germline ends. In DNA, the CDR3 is TGTGCCAGCAGCCAAGACCCGGGTCGGGACACTGAAGCTTTCTTT. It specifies CASSQDPGRDTEAFF.

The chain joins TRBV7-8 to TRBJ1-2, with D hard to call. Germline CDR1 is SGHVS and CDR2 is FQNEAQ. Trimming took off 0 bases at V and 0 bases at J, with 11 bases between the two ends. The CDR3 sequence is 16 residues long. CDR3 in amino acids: CASSLAPGGTNYGYTF. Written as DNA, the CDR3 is TGTGCCAGCAGCTTAGCTCCGGGAGGTACTAACTATGGCTACACCTTC.

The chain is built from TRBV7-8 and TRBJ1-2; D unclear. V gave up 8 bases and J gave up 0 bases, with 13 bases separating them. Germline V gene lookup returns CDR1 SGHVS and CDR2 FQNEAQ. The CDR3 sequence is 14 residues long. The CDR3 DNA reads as TGTGCCAGCTCCCAGGCAGGTGCTAACTATGGCTACACCTTC. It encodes CASSQAGANYGYTF. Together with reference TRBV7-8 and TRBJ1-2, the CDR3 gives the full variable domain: GAGVSQSPRYKVAKRGQDVALRCDPISGHVSLFWYQQALGQGPEFLTYFQNEAQLDKSGLPSDRFFAERPEGSVSTLKIQRTQQEDSAVYLCASSQAGANYGYTFGSGTRLTVV.

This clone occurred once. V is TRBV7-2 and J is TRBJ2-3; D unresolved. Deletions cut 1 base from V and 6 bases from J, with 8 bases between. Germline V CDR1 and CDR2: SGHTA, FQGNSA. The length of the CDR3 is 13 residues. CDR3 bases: TGTGCCAGCAGCTTAGTAGCCGGGGATACGCAGTATTTT. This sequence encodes CASSLVAGDTQYF.

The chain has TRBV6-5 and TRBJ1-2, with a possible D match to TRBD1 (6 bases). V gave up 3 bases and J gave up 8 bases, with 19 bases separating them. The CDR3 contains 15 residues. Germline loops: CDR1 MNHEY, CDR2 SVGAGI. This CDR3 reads CASSYTIQGSRGYTF. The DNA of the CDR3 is TGTGCCAGCAGTTATACGATCCAGGGGTCCCGGGGCTACACCTTC.

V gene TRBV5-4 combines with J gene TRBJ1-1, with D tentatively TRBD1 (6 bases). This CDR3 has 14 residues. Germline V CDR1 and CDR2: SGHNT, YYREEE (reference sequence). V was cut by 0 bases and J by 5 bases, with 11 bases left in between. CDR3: CASSLVGARTEAFF. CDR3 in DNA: TGTGCCAGCAGCTTGGTGGGGGCGCGGACTGAAGCTTTCTTT.

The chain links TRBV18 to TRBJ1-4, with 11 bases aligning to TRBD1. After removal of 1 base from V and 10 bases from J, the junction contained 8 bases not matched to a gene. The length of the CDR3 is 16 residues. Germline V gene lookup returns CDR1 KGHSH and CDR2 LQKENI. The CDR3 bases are TGTGCCAGCTCACCACTAAGTGGACAGGGGGCAGGAAAACTGTTTTTT. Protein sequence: CASSPLSGQGAGKLFF.

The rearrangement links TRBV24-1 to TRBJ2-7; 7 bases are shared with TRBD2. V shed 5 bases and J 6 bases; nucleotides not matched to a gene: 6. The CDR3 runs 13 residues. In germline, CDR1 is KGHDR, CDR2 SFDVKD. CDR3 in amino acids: CATSVRGDSEQYF. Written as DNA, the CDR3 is TGTGCCACCAGTGTTCGGGGGGATAGCGAGCAGTACTTC.

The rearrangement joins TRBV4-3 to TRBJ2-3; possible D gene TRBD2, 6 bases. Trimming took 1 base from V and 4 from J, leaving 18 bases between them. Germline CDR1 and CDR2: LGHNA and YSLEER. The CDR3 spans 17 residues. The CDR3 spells CASSQGTRGFEADTQYF. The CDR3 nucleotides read TGCGCCAGCAGCCAAGGGACGCGGGGTTTTGAGGCAGATACGCAGTATTTT.

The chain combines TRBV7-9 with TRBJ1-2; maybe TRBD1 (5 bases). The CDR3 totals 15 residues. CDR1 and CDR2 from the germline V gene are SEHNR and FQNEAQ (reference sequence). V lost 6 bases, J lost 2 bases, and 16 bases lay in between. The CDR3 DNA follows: TGTGCCAGCAGACGCGCTGGAGGGGAGAACTATGGCTACACCTTC. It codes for CASRRAGGENYGYTF.

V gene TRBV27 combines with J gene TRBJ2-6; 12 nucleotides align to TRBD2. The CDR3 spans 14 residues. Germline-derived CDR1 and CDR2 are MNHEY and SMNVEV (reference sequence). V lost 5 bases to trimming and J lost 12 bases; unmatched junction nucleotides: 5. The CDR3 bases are TGTGCCAGCAGTCCGGGACTAGCGGGTATCGTCCTGACTTTC. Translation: CASSPGLAGIVLTF.

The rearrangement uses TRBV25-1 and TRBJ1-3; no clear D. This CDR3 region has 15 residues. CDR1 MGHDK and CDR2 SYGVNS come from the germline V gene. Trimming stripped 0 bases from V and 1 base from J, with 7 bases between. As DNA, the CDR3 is TGTGCCAGCAGTGAATATTTAATATCTGGAAACACCATATATTTT. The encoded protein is CASSEYLISGNTIYF.

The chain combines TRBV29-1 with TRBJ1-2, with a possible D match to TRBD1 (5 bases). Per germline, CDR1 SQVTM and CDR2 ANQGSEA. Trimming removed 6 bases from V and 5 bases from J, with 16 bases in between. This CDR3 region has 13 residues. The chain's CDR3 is CSVGGQNNYGYTF. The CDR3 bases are TGCAGCGTCGGCGGACAAAACAATTATGGCTACACCTTC.

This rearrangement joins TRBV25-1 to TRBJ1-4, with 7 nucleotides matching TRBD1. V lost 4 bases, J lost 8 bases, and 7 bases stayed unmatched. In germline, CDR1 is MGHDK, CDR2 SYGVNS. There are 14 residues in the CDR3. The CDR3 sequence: CASSGTGLAEKLFF. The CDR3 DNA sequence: TGTGCCAGCAGTGGGACAGGACTTGCGGAAAAACTGTTTTTT.

The CDR3 is CASSLEAAQGYEQYF. The CDR3 coding sequence is TGTGCCAGCAGCCTCGAAGCGGCGCAAGGCTACGAGCAGTACTTC. V usage is TRBV3-1 (or the pseudogene TRBV3-2) and J usage is TRBJ2-7, with D possibly matching TRBD2 (5 bases). From germline, CDR1 is LGHDT and CDR2 YNNKEL (reference sequence). The CDR3 covers 15 residues. V was clipped by 4 bases and J by 3 bases, with 16 bases between them.

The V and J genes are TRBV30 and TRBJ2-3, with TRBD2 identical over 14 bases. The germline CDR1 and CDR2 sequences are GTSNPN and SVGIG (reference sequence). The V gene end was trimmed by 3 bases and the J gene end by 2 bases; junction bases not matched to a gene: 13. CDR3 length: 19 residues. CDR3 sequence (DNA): TGTGCCTGGAGCAACAGTCCCGGGACTAGCGGGAGAAACACAGATACGCAGTATTTT. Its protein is CAWSNSPGTSGRNTDTQYF.

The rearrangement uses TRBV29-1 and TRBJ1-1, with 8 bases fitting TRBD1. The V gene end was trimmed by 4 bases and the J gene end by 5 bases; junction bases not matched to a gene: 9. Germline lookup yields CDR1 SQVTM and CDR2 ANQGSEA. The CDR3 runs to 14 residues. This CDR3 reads CSVGGQGSLTEAFF. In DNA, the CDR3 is TGCAGCGTTGGAGGACAGGGAAGTTTGACTGAAGCTTTCTTT.

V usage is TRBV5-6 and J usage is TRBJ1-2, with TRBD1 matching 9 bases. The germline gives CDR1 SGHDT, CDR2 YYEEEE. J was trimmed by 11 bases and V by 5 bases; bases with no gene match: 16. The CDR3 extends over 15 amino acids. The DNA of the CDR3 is TGTGCCAGCAGTTCTCTCCCGGGACAGGGCATGAGGTACACCTTC. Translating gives CASSSLPGQGMRYTF.